This TCR beta chain emerged from a study of cytomegalovirus exposure and HLA in healthy donors. This CDR3 has 13 amino acids. Per the germline V gene, CDR1 is WNHNN and CDR2 is SYGVQD (reference sequence). The V gene end was trimmed by 7 bases and the J gene end by 4 bases; junction bases not matched to a gene: 5. Primers for the PCR totalled 60 Vbeta and 13 Jbeta. Profiled with immunoSEQ multiplex PCR; TCRdb holds only in-frame clones, not every one. The sample has around 130,000 clones, about 81% seen once; the top ten hold approximately 1.8%. With regard to this clone: Antigen specificity is unknown.

Study findings and constraints: Of the V segments, some could not be distinguished, including TRBV6-2 and TRBV6-3, and were excluded. According to a later analysis, donors in an Asian-associated ancestry cluster reportedly had fewer N-insertions than the approximately 720-donor mean. The productive fraction for most TCR beta V segments was about 90% or about 30% in an earlier analysis. Three CMV-associated chains proved CMV antigen-specific in vitro.

This TCR was sampled from a man aged 35 to 55 in good health and CMV-seronegative. Specimen: PBMCs. The rearrangement links TRBV10-1 to TRBJ2-7, with TRBD1 matching 9 bases. In nucleotides, the CDR3 is TGCGCCAGCATAAGACAGGGGGTTTACGAGCAGTACTTC. Amino acids: CASIRQGVYEQYF.